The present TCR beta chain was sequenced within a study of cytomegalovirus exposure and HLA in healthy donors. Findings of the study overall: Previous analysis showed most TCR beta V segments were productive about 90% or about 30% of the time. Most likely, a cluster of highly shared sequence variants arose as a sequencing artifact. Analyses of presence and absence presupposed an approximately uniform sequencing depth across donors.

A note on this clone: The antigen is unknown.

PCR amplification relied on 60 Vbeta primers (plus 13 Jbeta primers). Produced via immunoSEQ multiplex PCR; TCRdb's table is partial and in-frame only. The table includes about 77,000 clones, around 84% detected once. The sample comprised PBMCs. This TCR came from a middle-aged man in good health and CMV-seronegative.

CDR3 residues: CAWSVRGSGGYTF. CDR3 bases: TGTGCCTGGAGTGTACGGGGGTCGGGCGGCTACACCTTC. V and J are TRBV30 and TRBJ1-2, with D possibly being TRBD1 (5 bases). Germline-derived CDR1 and CDR2 are GTSNPN and SVGIG (reference sequence). There are 13 residues in the CDR3. V dropped 0 bases and J dropped 8 bases, with 13 bases sitting between them.